This T cell receptor beta chain was recovered during a study of OX40 agonist ivuxolimab in advanced cancers. Study context: Hepatocellular carcinoma, melanoma, renal cell or head and neck cancer occurred in dose-escalation patients.

Trimming removed 4 bases at V and 5 bases at J, with 9 bases between. The CDR3 is made up of 13 amino acids. Germline V CDR1 and CDR2: MNHNS, SASEGT. Study-wide findings and caveats: At doses 0.1 to 3.0 mg/kg, CD4+ and CD8+ clones expanded.

Concerning this clone: Its specificity is unknown.

Sequenced by immunoSEQ multiplex PCR; TCRdb stores in-frame clones only, minus some. The table shows approximately 64,000 clones, with roughly 85% occurring only once. Sequencing was performed on CD4+ or CD8+ T cells sorted from blood, taken in a trial of the OX40 agonist ivuxolimab. The V call is TRBV6-1, the J call TRBJ2-1; D not resolved. The clonotype was recovered from an adult with an advanced solid tumor such as melanoma, head and neck, liver or kidney cancer. CDR3 amino acids: CASSAGRNNEQFF. The CDR3 DNA sequence: TGTGCCAGCAGTGCCGGCCGGAACAATGAGCAGTTCTTC.